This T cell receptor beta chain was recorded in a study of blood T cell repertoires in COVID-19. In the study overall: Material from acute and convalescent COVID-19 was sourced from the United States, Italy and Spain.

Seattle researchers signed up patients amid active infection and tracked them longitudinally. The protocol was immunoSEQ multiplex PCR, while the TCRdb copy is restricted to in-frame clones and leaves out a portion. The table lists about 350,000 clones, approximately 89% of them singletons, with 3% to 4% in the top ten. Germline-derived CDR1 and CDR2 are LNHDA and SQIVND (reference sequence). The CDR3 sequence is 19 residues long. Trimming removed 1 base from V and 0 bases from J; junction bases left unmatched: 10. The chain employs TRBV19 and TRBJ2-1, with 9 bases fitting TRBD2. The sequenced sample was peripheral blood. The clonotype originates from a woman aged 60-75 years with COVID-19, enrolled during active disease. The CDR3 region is CASSIGASGALSSYNEQFF. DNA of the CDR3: TGTGCCAGTAGTATAGGGGCTAGCGGGGCCCTCAGCTCCTACAATGAGCAGTTCTTC.